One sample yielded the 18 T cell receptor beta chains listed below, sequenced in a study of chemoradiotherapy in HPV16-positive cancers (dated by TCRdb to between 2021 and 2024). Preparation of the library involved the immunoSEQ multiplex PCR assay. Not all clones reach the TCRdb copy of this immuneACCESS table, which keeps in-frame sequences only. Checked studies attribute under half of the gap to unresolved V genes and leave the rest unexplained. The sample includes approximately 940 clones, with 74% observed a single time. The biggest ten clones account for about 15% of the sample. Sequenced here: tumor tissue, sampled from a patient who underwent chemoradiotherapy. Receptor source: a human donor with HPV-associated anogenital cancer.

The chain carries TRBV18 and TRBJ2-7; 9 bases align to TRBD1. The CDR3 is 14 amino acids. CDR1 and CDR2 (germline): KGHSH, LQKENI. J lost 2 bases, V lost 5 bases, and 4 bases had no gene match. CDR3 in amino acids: CASSTGQGPYEQYF. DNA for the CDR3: TGTGCCAGCTCAACAGGACAGGGGCCCTACGAGCAGTACTTC.

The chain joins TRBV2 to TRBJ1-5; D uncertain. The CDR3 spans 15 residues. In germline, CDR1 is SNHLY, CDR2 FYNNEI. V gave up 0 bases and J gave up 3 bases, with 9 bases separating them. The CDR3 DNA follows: TGTGCCAGCAGTGAAGCGAAACAGCACAATCAGCCCCAGCATTTT. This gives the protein CASSEAKQHNQPQHF.

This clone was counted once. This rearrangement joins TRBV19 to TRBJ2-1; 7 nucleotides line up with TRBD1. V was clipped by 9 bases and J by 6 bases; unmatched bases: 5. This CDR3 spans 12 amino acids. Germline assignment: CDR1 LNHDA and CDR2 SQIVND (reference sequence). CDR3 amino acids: CASATGINEQFF. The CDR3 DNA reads TGTGCCAGCGCGACAGGGATCAATGAGCAGTTCTTC.

The CDR3 reads CASSLPASGYNEQFF. For the CDR3, the DNA is TGTGCCAGCAGCTTACCGGCTAGCGGGTACAATGAGCAGTTCTTC. This sequence joins TRBV5-4 and TRBJ2-1; 8 nucleotides match TRBD2. The CDR3 contains 15 residues. CDR1 is SGHNT, CDR2 YYREEE, per germline (reference sequence). The V and J ends lost 2 bases and 4 bases, in that order; junction bases with no gene match: 5.

CDR3 loop: CASRAQTLSAGANVLTF. CDR3 nucleotide sequence: TGTGCCAGCAGAGCGCAGACCCTATCGGCTGGGGCCAACGTCCTGACTTTC. The chain has TRBV5-4 and TRBJ2-6; D is undetermined. Germline V gene lookup returns CDR1 SGHNT and CDR2 YYREEE (reference sequence). V shed 5 bases and J shed 2 bases, with 17 bases lying between them. This CDR3 contains 17 residues.

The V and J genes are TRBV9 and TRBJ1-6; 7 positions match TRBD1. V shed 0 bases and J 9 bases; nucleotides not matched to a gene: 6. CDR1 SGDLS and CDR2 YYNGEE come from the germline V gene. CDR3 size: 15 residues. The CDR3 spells CASSVGDSGGSPLHF. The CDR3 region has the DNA TGTGCCAGCAGCGTAGGGGACAGCGGTGGTTCACCCCTCCACTTT. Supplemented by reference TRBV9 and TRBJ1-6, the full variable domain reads DSGVTQTPKHLITATGQRVTLRCSPRSGDLSVYWYQQSLDQGLQFLIQYYNGEERAKGNILERFSAQQFPDLHSELNLSSLELGDSALYFCASSVGDSGGSPLHFGNGTRLTVT.

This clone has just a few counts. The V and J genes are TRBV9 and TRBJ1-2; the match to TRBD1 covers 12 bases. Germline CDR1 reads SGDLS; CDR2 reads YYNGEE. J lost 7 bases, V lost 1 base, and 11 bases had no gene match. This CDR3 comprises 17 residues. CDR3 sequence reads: CASSVSVSGQGAAGYTF. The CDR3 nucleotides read TGTGCCAGCAGCGTAAGTGTCTCGGGACAGGGGGCAGCTGGCTACACCTTC.

The CDR3: CASSVARTGGPGELFF. For the CDR3, the DNA is TGTGCCAGCAGCGTAGCGAGAACAGGGGGCCCCGGGGAGCTGTTTTTT. The J gene is TRBJ2-2, the V gene TRBV9; 9 bases are shared with TRBD1. V shed 0 bases and J 6 bases; nucleotides not matched to a gene: 6. This CDR3 has 16 residues. Germline V CDR1 and CDR2: SGDLS, YYNGEE.

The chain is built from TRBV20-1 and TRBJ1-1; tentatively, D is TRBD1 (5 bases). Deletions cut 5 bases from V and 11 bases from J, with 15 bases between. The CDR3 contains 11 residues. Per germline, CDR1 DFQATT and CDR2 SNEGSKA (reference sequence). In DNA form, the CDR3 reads TGCAGTGCTCCCGACAGATTGGTGGCTTTCTTT. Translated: CSAPDRLVAFF.

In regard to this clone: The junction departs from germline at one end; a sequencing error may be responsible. CDR3 protein: CASSLDASAVDTRYF. CDR3 DNA sequence: TGTGCCAGCAGCTTAGATGCTAGCGCGGTAGATACGCGGTATTTT. The chain is built from TRBV11-2 and TRBJ2-3, with D possibly matching TRBD2 (6 bases). Germline V CDR1 and CDR2: SGHAT, FQNNGV. The CDR3 has 15 residues. Supplemented by reference TRBV11-2 and TRBJ2-3, the full variable domain reads EAGVAQSPRYKIIEKRQSVAFWCNPISGHATLYWYQQILGQGPKLLIQFQNNGVVDDSQLPKDRFSAERLKGVDSTLKIQPAKLEDSAVYLCASSLDASAVDTRYFGPGTRLTVL.

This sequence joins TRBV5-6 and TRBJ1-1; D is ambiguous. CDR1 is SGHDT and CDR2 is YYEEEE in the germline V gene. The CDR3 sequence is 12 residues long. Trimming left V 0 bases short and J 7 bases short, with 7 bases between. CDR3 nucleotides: TGTGCCAGCAGCTTGGGAAGGTTTGAAGCTTTCTTT. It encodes CASSLGRFEAFF.

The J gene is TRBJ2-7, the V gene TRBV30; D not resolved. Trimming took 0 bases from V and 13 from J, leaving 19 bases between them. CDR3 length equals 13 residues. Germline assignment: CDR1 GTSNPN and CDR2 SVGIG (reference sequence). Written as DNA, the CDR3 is TGTGCCTGGAGTGTCCCAGAAGGTTTTATAAGCTACTTC. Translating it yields CAWSVPEGFISYF.

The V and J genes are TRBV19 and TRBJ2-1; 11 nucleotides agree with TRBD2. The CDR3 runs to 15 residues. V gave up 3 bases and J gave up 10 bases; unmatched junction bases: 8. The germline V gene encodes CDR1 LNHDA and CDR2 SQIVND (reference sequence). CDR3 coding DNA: TGTGCCAGTAGTATGGGGACTAGCGGTCCCAGGGAGCAGTTCTTC. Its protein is CASSMGTSGPREQFF.

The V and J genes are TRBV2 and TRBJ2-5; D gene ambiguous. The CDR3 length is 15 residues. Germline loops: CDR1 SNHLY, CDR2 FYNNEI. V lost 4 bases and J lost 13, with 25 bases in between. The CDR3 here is CASSGQMDPPGGPYF. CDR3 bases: TGTGCCAGCAGTGGGCAAATGGACCCACCAGGCGGTCCGTACTTC.

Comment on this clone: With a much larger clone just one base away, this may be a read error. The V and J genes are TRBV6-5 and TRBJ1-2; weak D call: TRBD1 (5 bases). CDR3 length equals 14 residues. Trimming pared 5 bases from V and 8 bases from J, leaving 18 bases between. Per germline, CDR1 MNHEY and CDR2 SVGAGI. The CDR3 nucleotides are TGTGCCAGCAGTGACGGGACTCCCAGCGGAGGCTACACCTTC. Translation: CASSDGTPSGGYTF.

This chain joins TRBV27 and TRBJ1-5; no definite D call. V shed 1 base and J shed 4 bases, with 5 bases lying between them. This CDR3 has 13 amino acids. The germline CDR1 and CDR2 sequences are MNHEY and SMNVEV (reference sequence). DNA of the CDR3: TGTGCCAGCAGTTTATTGCCAAATCAGCCCCAGCATTTT. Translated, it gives CASSLLPNQPQHF.

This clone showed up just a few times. Written as DNA, the CDR3 is TGTGCCAGCAGTTACCGTGGAGAGACCTATGGCTACACCTTC. It is translated as CASSYRGETYGYTF. J is TRBJ1-2 and V is TRBV6-6; D ambiguous. The V and J ends lost 2 bases and 4 bases respectively, with 11 bases between them. The CDR3 covers 14 residues. The V gene's germline CDR1 is MNHNY and CDR2 SVGAGI (reference sequence).

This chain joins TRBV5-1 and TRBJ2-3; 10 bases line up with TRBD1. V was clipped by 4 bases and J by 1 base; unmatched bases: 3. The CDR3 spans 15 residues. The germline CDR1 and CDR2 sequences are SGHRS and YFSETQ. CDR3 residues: CASSAGTGGTDTQYF. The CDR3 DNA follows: TGCGCCAGCAGCGCGGGGACAGGGGGCACAGATACGCAGTATTTT.